In this sample, the clone carrying this T cell receptor beta chain turned up a few times. This sample was included in a study of blood T cell repertoires in COVID-19. About the study: There were acute and convalescent COVID-19 samples, and they came from the United States, Italy and Spain. From T cells, B-cell-depleted T cells, or PBMCs came the material, which was cDNA or gDNA.

Authors' methods: Estimates of nucleated cell counts were drawn from the amplification of reference gene primers. Repertoires were generated with immunoSEQ multiplex PCR, while TCRdb's copy carries only in-frame clones and drops some. D and trimming were read from the DNA, whereas the V and J calls and clone size are those reported in that table. Of approximately 280,000 clones in the sample, more than 85% were seen once. The length of the CDR3 is 16 residues. With 5 bases removed from V and 6 bases from J, the gap between germline ends came to 23 bases. Per the germline V gene, CDR1 is SGHVS and CDR2 is FNYEAQ.

Sequenced input: peripheral blood. The V call is TRBV7-6, the J call TRBJ2-7; D is possibly TRBD1 (5 bases). The clonotype originates from a middle-aged man with acute or convalescent COVID-19. CDR3 sequence reads: CASSLVPGREISEQYF. In DNA, the CDR3 is TGTGCCAGCAGCCTCGTTCCGGGCAGGGAAATTTCCGAGCAGTACTTC.